These 7 T cell receptor beta chains were sequenced from one sample in a study of T cells expressing NK-cell markers. TCRdb reprocessed the 5' RACE reads and keeps a single row for each CDR3 protein, giving no DNA. Recorded for this sample: about 260,000 distinct CDR3 sequences. The sample consisted of blood T cells: a sorted CD56 or NKG2C T cell subset, CD4+ or CD8+ T cells, or bulk PBMC T cells (not recorded which). Source of these receptors: a woman between 18 and 69 years old in good health.

The genes are TRBV23-1 and TRBJ2-7. TRBV23-1 is filed as an ORF, its function uncertain. The CDR3 totals 13 residues. The CDR3 sequence is CASSPKALDEQYF.

The chain carries TRBV7-2 and TRBJ2-7. This CDR3 contains 13 residues. Germline V gives CDR1 SGHTA, CDR2 FQGNSA. This chain's CDR3 is CASSLVSLYEQYF.

The chain joins TRBV7-2 to TRBJ2-2. The CDR3 has 14 residues. Per germline, CDR1 SGHTA and CDR2 FQGNSA. This CDR3 is CASSLGGGARELFF.

V usage is TRBV20-1 and J usage is TRBJ2-7; TCRdb's D call of TRBD2 is untestable without DNA. Germline CDR1 is DFQATT and CDR2 is SNEGSKA (reference sequence). The CDR3 covers 14 residues. The CDR3 is CSAEGPQPPYEQYF.

V and J are TRBV28 and TRBJ1-4. There are 13 residues in the CDR3. Per germline, CDR1 MDHEN and CDR2 SYDVKM. CDR3: CASGPRPEEKLFF.

CDR3 in amino acids: CASSPRSGRVRPDGGRDTQYF. The chain is built from TRBV6-2 or TRBV6-3 and TRBJ2-3; TCRdb reports TRBD1, a call that lacks DNA to check it against. The CDR3 has 21 amino acids. Germline V gene data show CDR1 as MNHEY and CDR2 as SVGEGT.

The chain carries TRBV7-9 and TRBJ2-2; TCRdb's D gene call, TRBD2, goes unchecked for lack of DNA. The CDR3 has 16 residues. The germline V gene has CDR1 SEHNR and CDR2 FQNEAQ (reference sequence). CDR3 loop: CASSLTPTSHTGELFF. The full variable domain, rest sourced from reference TRBV7-9 and TRBJ2-2, is DTGVSQNPRHKITKRGQNVTFRCDPISEHNRLYWYRQTLGQGPEFLTYFQNEAQLEKSRLLSDRFSAERPKGSFSTLEIQRTEQGDSAMYLCASSLTPTSHTGELFFGEGSRLTVL.